This TCR beta chain is drawn from a study of identical twins. TCRdb called the 5' RACE reads again in MiXCR, with one record for every CDR3 protein. The sample lists about 660,000 distinct CDR3 sequences, over 8.5% seen once, with around 0.98% in the top ten. Healthy Caucasians provided all donations. J gave up 5 bases and V 3 bases, and 8 bases lay outside the gene matches. The CDR3 totals 15 residues. The V gene's germline CDR1 is DFQATT and CDR2 SNEGSKA (reference sequence). These same records also appear under a second study, on yellow fever vaccine responses in identical twins.

The rearrangement joins TRBV20-1 to TRBJ2-5; 11 positions agree with TRBD1. The clonotype comes from a woman under 30 in good health. Sequencing was done on a sample of PBMCs. The CDR3 sequence is CSARVLGTGGETQYF. Here the CDR3 DNA reads TGCAGTGCTAGGGTGCTAGGGACAGGGGGGGAGACCCAGTACTTC.